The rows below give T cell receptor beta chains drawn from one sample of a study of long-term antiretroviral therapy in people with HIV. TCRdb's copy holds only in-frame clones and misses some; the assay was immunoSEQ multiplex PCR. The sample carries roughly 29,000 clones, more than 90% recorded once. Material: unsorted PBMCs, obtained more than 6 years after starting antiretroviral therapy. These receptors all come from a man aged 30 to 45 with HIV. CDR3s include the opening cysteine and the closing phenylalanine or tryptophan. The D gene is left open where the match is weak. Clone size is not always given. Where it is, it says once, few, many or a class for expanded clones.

CDR3 DNA: TGTGCCAGCAGCGTAGCGGGGCCAGATACGCAGTATTTT
CDR3 protein: CASSVAGPDTQYF
V gene: TRBV9
CDR3 length: 13
clone size: .
D gene: .
J gene: TRBJ2-3

CDR3 DNA: TGTGCCAGCAGCTTACGATACCGAGACACAGATACGCAGTATTTT
CDR3 protein: CASSLRYRDTDTQYF
V gene: TRBV7-9
CDR3 length: 15
clone size: .
D gene: .
J gene: TRBJ2-3

CDR3 DNA: TGTGCCAGCTGCGGAAACACAGATACGCAGTATTTT
CDR3 protein: CASCGNTDTQYF
V gene: TRBV6-6
CDR3 length: 12
clone size: .
D gene: .
J gene: TRBJ2-3

CDR3 DNA: TGTGCCAGCAGTTTAGGCGGCTCTGGGGCCAACGTCCTGACTTTC
CDR3 protein: CASSLGGSGANVLTF
V gene: TRBV27
CDR3 length: 15
clone size: .
D gene: .
J gene: TRBJ2-6

CDR3 DNA: TGTGCCAGCAGTTTCGGTTTGGTCAACTATGGCTACACCTTC
CDR3 protein: CASSFGLVNYGYTF
V gene: TRBV28
CDR3 length: 14
clone size: .
D gene: .
J gene: TRBJ1-2

CDR3 DNA: TGTGCCAGTGCAACAACGGCCCGGGGCTACACCTTC
CDR3 protein: CASATTARGYTF
V gene: TRBV19
CDR3 length: 12
clone size: .
D gene: .
J gene: TRBJ1-2

CDR3 DNA: TGTGCCAGTAGTATACCAGGGGCCCTTGAGACCCAGTACTTC
CDR3 protein: CASSIPGALETQYF
V gene: TRBV19
CDR3 length: 14
clone size: .
D gene: .
J gene: TRBJ2-5

CDR3 DNA: TGTGCCAGTAGTCCCTCAGTAGGCGGGAGGGGCGGGGCCGGGGAGCTGTTTTTT
CDR3 protein: CASSPSVGGRGGAGELFF
V gene: TRBV19
CDR3 length: 18
clone size: few
D gene: TRBD2
J gene: TRBJ2-2

CDR3 DNA: TGCGCCAGCAGCTTGACCCCGGGACGGAACTACGAGCAGTACTTC
CDR3 protein: CASSLTPGRNYEQYF
V gene: TRBV5-1
CDR3 length: 15
clone size: .
D gene: .
J gene: TRBJ2-7

CDR3 DNA: TGTGCCAGCAGCAGAGAAGAGACCCAGTACTTC
CDR3 protein: CASSREETQYF
V gene: TRBV7-2
CDR3 length: 11
clone size: .
D gene: .
J gene: TRBJ2-5

CDR3 DNA: TGTGCCAGCAGGGAGGGACAGCAGACCGGGGAGCTGTTTTTT
CDR3 protein: CASREGQQTGELFF
V gene: TRBV2
CDR3 length: 14
clone size: .
D gene: .
J gene: TRBJ2-2

CDR3 DNA: TGTGCCATCAGTGCCTCCGGGGTTGAAAAACTGTTTTTT
CDR3 protein: CAISASGVEKLFF
V gene: TRBV10-3
CDR3 length: 13
clone size: .
D gene: .
J gene: TRBJ1-4

CDR3 DNA: TGTGCCAGCAGCTTGGGGACAGGGCTTAACTATGGCTACACCTTC
CDR3 protein: CASSLGTGLNYGYTF
V gene: TRBV5-4
CDR3 length: 15
clone size: .
D gene: TRBD1
J gene: TRBJ1-2

CDR3 DNA: TGTGCCAGCAGCGTGACTAGCGCGGATACGCAGTATTTT
CDR3 protein: CASSVTSADTQYF
V gene: TRBV9
CDR3 length: 13
clone size: once
D gene: TRBD2
J gene: TRBJ2-3

CDR3 DNA: TGTGCCAGCAGCTTAGCAGCGGGACGCTACTCTGGGGCCAACGTCCTGACTTTC
CDR3 protein: CASSLAAGRYSGANVLTF
V gene: TRBV7-3
CDR3 length: 18
clone size: .
D gene: TRBD2
J gene: TRBJ2-6

CDR3 DNA: TGTGCTAGCAGCACGAGGCAGGGGGCGGACGGGGAGCTGTTTTTT
CDR3 protein: CASSTRQGADGELFF
V gene: TRBV7-7
CDR3 length: 15
clone size: once
D gene: TRBD1
J gene: TRBJ2-2

CDR3 DNA: TGTGCCAGCAGTGCACCAGAATACAATGAGCAGTTCTTC
CDR3 protein: CASSAPEYNEQFF
V gene: TRBV27
CDR3 length: 13
clone size: .
D gene: .
J gene: TRBJ2-1

CDR3 DNA: TGTGCCAGCAGCCCCCGGACAGGGGAGTCATATGGCTACACCTTC
CDR3 protein: CASSPRTGESYGYTF
V gene: TRBV4-2
CDR3 length: 15
clone size: .
D gene: TRBD1
J gene: TRBJ1-2

CDR3 DNA: TGTGCCAGCAGTTACTCCGGGGATGAAGCTTTCTTT
CDR3 protein: CASSYSGDEAFF
V gene: TRBV6-6
CDR3 length: 12
clone size: once
D gene: .
J gene: TRBJ1-1

CDR3 DNA: TGTGCCAGCAGCTACTGGTCCACACCCTGGGTAAGGCTGTTTTTT
CDR3 protein: CASSYWSTPWVRLFF
V gene: TRBV7-9
CDR3 length: 15
clone size: .
D gene: .
J gene: TRBJ2-2

CDR3 DNA: TGTGCCAGCAGCTTGGCGGGGCTACTAGCGGGGGGCAACACCGGGGAGCTGTTTTTT
CDR3 protein: CASSLAGLLAGGNTGELFF
V gene: TRBV5-4
CDR3 length: 19
clone size: .
D gene: TRBD2
J gene: TRBJ2-2

CDR3 DNA: TGTGCCAGTAGTATCGTTCGGGGCAACGAGCAGTACTTC
CDR3 protein: CASSIVRGNEQYF
V gene: TRBV19
CDR3 length: 13
clone size: .
D gene: .
J gene: TRBJ2-7

CDR3 DNA: TGTGCCAGCGCAGGGGTCCCAGATACGCAGTATTTT
CDR3 protein: CASAGVPDTQYF
V gene: TRBV6-5
CDR3 length: 12
clone size: .
D gene: .
J gene: TRBJ2-3

CDR3 DNA: TGTGCCAGCAGTGTGACATTGGCGCAGTATTTT
CDR3 protein: CASSVTLAQYF
V gene: TRBV28
CDR3 length: 11
clone size: .
D gene: .
J gene: TRBJ2-3

CDR3 DNA: TGTGCCAGCAGTTACGCCGGACAGGGGGTACCCTACGAGCAGTACTTC
CDR3 protein: CASSYAGQGVPYEQYF
V gene: TRBV27
CDR3 length: 16
clone size: .
D gene: TRBD1
J gene: TRBJ2-7

CDR3 DNA: TGTGCCAGCAGCCCGGGGGCAGGCGGGGAGCTGTTTTTT
CDR3 protein: CASSPGAGGELFF
V gene: TRBV7-6
CDR3 length: 13
clone size: few
D gene: .
J gene: TRBJ2-2

CDR3 DNA: TGTGCCAGCAGCGCCGGGACTAGCGGGGGGTTTAGCACAGATACGCAGTATTTT
CDR3 protein: CASSAGTSGGFSTDTQYF
V gene: TRBV9
CDR3 length: 18
clone size: .
D gene: TRBD2
J gene: TRBJ2-3

CDR3 DNA: TGCGCCAGCAGCCAAGATCCCCGGGAGACCCAGTACTTC
CDR3 protein: CASSQDPRETQYF
V gene: TRBV4-3
CDR3 length: 13
clone size: .
D gene: .
J gene: TRBJ2-5

CDR3 DNA: TGTGCCAGCAGCTCTGATGGGGTCGGGCCCCAGCATTTT
CDR3 protein: CASSSDGVGPQHF
V gene: TRBV7-9
CDR3 length: 13
clone size: .
D gene: .
J gene: TRBJ1-5

CDR3 DNA: TGTGCCAGCAGTCTTTCGGACAGGGTTGGCGAAAAACTGTTTTTT
CDR3 protein: CASSLSDRVGEKLFF
V gene: TRBV28
CDR3 length: 15
clone size: .
D gene: TRBD1
J gene: TRBJ1-4

CDR3 DNA: TGTGCCAGCAGTCCGGGGACGGGGACCGGGGAGCTGTTTTTT
CDR3 protein: CASSPGTGTGELFF
V gene: TRBV7-8
CDR3 length: 14
clone size: few
D gene: .
J gene: TRBJ2-2

CDR3 DNA: TGTGCCAGCAGCTTAACGAAAGGGAACGAGCAGTACTTC
CDR3 protein: CASSLTKGNEQYF
V gene: TRBV7-3
CDR3 length: 13
clone size: .
D gene: .
J gene: TRBJ2-7

CDR3 DNA: TGCAGCGTTGACTCAGGGTACGAAGGCTACACCTTC
CDR3 protein: CSVDSGYEGYTF
V gene: TRBV29-1
CDR3 length: 12
clone size: .
D gene: .
J gene: TRBJ1-2

CDR3 DNA: TGTGCCATCAGGGGACAGGAACGTGAAGAACTGTTTTTT
CDR3 protein: CAIRGQEREELFF
V gene: TRBV10-3
CDR3 length: 13
clone size: .
D gene: TRBD1
J gene: TRBJ1-4

CDR3 DNA: TGTGCCAGCAGCTTAGACCTGGATTCACCCCTCCACTTT
CDR3 protein: CASSLDLDSPLHF
V gene: TRBV7-6
CDR3 length: 13
clone size: .
D gene: .
J gene: TRBJ1-6

CDR3 DNA: TGTGCCAGCAGCGTAGACGGGGGGATATACAATGAGCAGTTCTTC
CDR3 protein: CASSVDGGIYNEQFF
V gene: TRBV9
CDR3 length: 15
clone size: .
D gene: TRBD2
J gene: TRBJ2-1

CDR3 DNA: TGCGCCAGCAGAGCTAGCGGGTACACCGGGGAGCTGTTTTTT
CDR3 protein: CASRASGYTGELFF
V gene: TRBV10-1
CDR3 length: 14
clone size: .
D gene: TRBD2
J gene: TRBJ2-2

CDR3 DNA: TGTGCCAGCAGCTTAGTGGGGACAGGGGAGAGAACTGAAGCTTTCTTT
CDR3 protein: CASSLVGTGERTEAFF
V gene: TRBV7-9
CDR3 length: 16
clone size: .
D gene: TRBD1
J gene: TRBJ1-1

CDR3 DNA: TGTGCCAGCAGCTTATTGACCAACACCGGGGAGCTGTTTTTT
CDR3 protein: CASSLLTNTGELFF
V gene: TRBV7-3
CDR3 length: 14
clone size: .
D gene: .
J gene: TRBJ2-2